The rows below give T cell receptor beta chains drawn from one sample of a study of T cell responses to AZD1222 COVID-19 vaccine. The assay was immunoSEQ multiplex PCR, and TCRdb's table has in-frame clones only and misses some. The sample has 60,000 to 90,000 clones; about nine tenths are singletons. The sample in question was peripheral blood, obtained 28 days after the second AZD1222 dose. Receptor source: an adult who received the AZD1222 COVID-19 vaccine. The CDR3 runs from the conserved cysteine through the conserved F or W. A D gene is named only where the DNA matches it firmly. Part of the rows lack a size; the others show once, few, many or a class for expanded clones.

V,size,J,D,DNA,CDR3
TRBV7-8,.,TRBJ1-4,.,TGTGCCAGCAGCTTAACCCCGAGTACTAATGAAAAACTGTTTTTT,CASSLTPSTNEKLFF
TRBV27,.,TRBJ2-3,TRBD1,TGTGCCACCAGGGGGAGCACAGATACGCAGTATTTT,CATRGSTDTQYF
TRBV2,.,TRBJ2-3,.,TGTGCCAGCAGCTATAGGGCCCATACGCAGTATTTT,CASSYRAHTQYF
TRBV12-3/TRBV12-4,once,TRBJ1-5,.,TGTGCCAGCAGCAACGATGGTCAGCCCCAGCATTTT,CASSNDGQPQHF
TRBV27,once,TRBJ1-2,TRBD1,TGTGCCAGCAGTCCGACAGGGCCCTATGGCTACACCTTC,CASSPTGPYGYTF
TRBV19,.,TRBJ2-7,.,TGTGCCAGTAGTATAGAGTCAGGGCAAAGTATTTACGAGCAGTACTTC,CASSIESGQSIYEQYF
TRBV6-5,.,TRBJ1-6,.,TGTGCCAGCACAACGGGGCACTTCAATTCACCCCTCCACTTT,CASTTGHFNSPLHF
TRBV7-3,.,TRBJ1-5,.,TGTGCCAGCAGCTACCGGGAGCAACCGAGATATAGCAATCAGCCCCAGCATTTT,CASSYREQPRYSNQPQHF
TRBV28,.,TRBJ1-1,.,TGTGCCAGCAGTTTATTTGGGTCCCGAGAGGGGGGTACTTTCTTT,CASSLFGSREGGTFF
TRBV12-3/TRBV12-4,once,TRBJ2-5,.,TGTGCCAGCAGTTTACGGGGGGAGACCCAGTACTTC,CASSLRGETQYF
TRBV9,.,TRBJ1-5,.,TGTGCCAGCAGCGTTGCAGGGGACGTGGAGCCCCAGCATTTT,CASSVAGDVEPQHF
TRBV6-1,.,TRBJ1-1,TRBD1,TGTGCCAGCAGTGAAGCCAGACAGGGGAGGACTGAAGCTTTCTTT,CASSEARQGRTEAFF
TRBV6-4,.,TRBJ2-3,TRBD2,TGTGCCAGCAGTCCTAGCGGGGGGTCATCAGATACGCAGTATTTT,CASSPSGGSSDTQYF
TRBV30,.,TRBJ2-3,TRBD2,TGTGCCGGGATTACTAGCGGGGGACCCACAGATACGCAGTATTTT,CAGITSGGPTDTQYF
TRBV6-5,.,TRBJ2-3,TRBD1,TGTGCCAGCAGCAAGGGGGCCTCGAGCACAGATACGCAGTATTTT,CASSKGASSTDTQYF
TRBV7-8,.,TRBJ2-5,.,TGTGCCAGCAGCTTAGGAGATGGGACCCAGTACTTC,CASSLGDGTQYF
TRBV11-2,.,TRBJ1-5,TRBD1,TGTGCCAGCCAGGGGGTCCAGGGAGAGCCCCAGCATTTT,CASQGVQGEPQHF
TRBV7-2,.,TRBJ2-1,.,TGTGCCAGCAGCTTAGCGGCAGGGGATTACGATGAGCAGTTCTTC,CASSLAAGDYDEQFF
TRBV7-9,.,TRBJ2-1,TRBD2,TGTGCCAGCAGACTAGCGGGGGGGTTATCGCAGTTCTTC,CASRLAGGLSQFF
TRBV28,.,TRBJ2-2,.,TGTGCCAGCAGTTTATGGCAAGGGACCGGGGAGCTGTTTTTT,CASSLWQGTGELFF
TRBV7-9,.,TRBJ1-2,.,TGTGCCAGCAGCCATTTTGACAGAAACTATGGCTACACCTTC,CASSHFDRNYGYTF
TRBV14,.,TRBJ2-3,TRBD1,TGTGCCAGCAGCCTGGGACAGTTGGCAGATACGCAGTATTTT,CASSLGQLADTQYF
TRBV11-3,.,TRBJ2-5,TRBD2,TGTGCCAGCAGCCCCGGGACTAGCGGTCCTGACGAGACCCAGTACTTC,CASSPGTSGPDETQYF
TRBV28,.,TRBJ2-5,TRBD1,TGTGCCAGCAGTTCCGACAGGGAAAGACGAGAGACCCAGTACTTC,CASSSDRERRETQYF
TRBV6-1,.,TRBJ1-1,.,TGTGCCAGCAGTGACGGGGGCACTGAAGCTTTCTTT,CASSDGGTEAFF
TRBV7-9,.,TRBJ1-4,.,TGTGCCAGCAGACTGGACAGAGGGGATGAAAAACTGTTTTTT,CASRLDRGDEKLFF
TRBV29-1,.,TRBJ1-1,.,TGCAGCGTGAATCAGGGGCCTTACACTGAAGCTTTCTTT,CSVNQGPYTEAFF
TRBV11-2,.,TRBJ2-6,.,TGTGCCAGCAGCTTGGGACTTACTACCGCTGGGGCCAACGTCCTGACTTTC,CASSLGLTTAGANVLTF
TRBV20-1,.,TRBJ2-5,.,TGCAGTGCTAGTGGACGGGAGACCCAGTACTTC,CSASGRETQYF
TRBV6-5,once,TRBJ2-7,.,TGTGCCAGCAGTTTCCTCGTCAGGGGCGCCTACGAGCAGTACTTC,CASSFLVRGAYEQYF
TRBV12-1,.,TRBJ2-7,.,TGTGCCAGCAGCTTCCCCATGGAAGGGTTGGAGCAGTACTTC,CASSFPMEGLEQYF
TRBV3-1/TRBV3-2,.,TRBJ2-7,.,TGTGCCAGCAGCTCCGGGGCCGGCCCCTACGAGCAGTACTTC,CASSSGAGPYEQYF
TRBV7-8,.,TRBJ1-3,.,TGTGCCAGCAGCTTACGCCCCCAGGGAGCTGGAAACACCATATATTTT,CASSLRPQGAGNTIYF
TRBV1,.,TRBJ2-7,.,TGCACCAGCAGCCAAGTAGGGCCTAGCGGGGGAATTTCCTACGAGCAGTACTTC,CTSSQVGPSGGISYEQYF
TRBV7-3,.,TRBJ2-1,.,TGTGCCAGCAGCCGTACCCCTTACAATGAGCAGTTCTTC,CASSRTPYNEQFF